The 17 T cell receptor beta chains below all came from one sample that was sequenced in a study of blood T cell repertoires in COVID-19. The table came from immunoSEQ multiplex PCR; TCRdb's copy has only in-frame clones and leaves some out. The repertoire holds 300,000 or so clones, with approximately 83% as singletons. The sequenced material came from PBMCs or T cells enriched from blood (not recorded which). These receptors came from a woman aged 40 to 50 with acute COVID-19.

The chain links TRBV5-5 to TRBJ1-4; D not resolved. The CDR3 spans 13 residues. Germline V gene lookup returns CDR1 SGHKS and CDR2 YYEKEE (reference sequence). Trimming took off 2 bases at V and 7 bases at J, with 9 bases between the two ends. The CDR3 DNA reads TGTGCCAGCAGCTTCTCTTTTCTTGAAAAACTGTTTTTT. This encodes CASSFSFLEKLFF.

This chain links TRBV5-4 with TRBJ2-7; maybe TRBD1 (6 bases). The germline CDR1 and CDR2 sequences are SGHNT and YYREEE (reference sequence). Trimming left V 7 bases short and J 0 bases short, with 11 bases between. This CDR3 contains 13 residues. The CDR3 DNA sequence: TGTGCCAGCCGAGACAGGAACTCCTACGAGCAGTACTTC. It translates to CASRDRNSYEQYF.

The V gene is TRBV20-1, the J gene TRBJ1-6; D possibly corresponds to TRBD1 (5 bases). The V end lost 3 bases, the J end lost 8 bases, and 17 bases lay between the germline ends. Per the germline V gene, CDR1 is DFQATT and CDR2 is SNEGSKA (reference sequence). The CDR3 loop spans 15 amino acids. The CDR3 DNA is TGCAGTGCTAGTCCCCCCGTAGGACAACATTCACCCCTCCACTTT. Protein sequence: CSASPPVGQHSPLHF.

The table lists this clone with a count of one. The rearrangement joins TRBV10-3 to TRBJ1-2, with D uncertain. V was trimmed by 2 bases and J by 2 bases, leaving 9 bases between them. The CDR3 contains 14 residues. CDR1 is ENHRY and CDR2 is SYGVKD in the germline V gene. The CDR3 sequence is CAISETPENYGYTF. CDR3 nucleotides: TGTGCCATCAGTGAGACCCCTGAGAACTATGGCTACACCTTC.

The chain is built from TRBV11-2 and TRBJ2-2; tentative D call: TRBD1 (6 bases). V was shortened by 5 bases and J by 0 bases, with 13 bases between the two germline ends. Germline V gives CDR1 SGHAT, CDR2 FQNNGV. The CDR3 sequence is 16 residues long. CDR3 in amino acids: CASSQGTKANTGELFF. CDR3 bases: TGTGCCAGCAGCCAGGGGACAAAAGCGAACACCGGGGAGCTGTTTTTT.

The chain couples TRBV28 to TRBJ2-2; D is perhaps TRBD1 (5 bases). The CDR3 is made up of 15 amino acids. Between the trimmed V and J ends, which lost 4 bases and 3 bases, there was a span of 12 bases. Looked up from germline, CDR1 is MDHEN and CDR2 is SYDVKM. The CDR3 coding sequence is TGTGCCAGCAGTTCGGACATTTGGGACACCGGGGAGCTGTTTTTT. Amino acids: CASSSDIWDTGELFF. Looking up the rest from reference TRBV28 and TRBJ2-2 gives the full variable domain: DVKVTQSSRYLVKRTGEKVFLECVQDMDHENMFWYRQDPGLGLRLIYFSYDVKMKEKGDIPEGYSVSREKKERFSLILESASTNQTSMYLCASSSDIWDTGELFFGEGSRLTVL.

The rearrangement joins TRBV19 to TRBJ1-3; D is ambiguous. V was shortened by 5 bases and J by 0 bases, with 11 bases between the two germline ends. This CDR3 is 15 amino acids long. From germline, CDR1 is LNHDA and CDR2 SQIVND (reference sequence). CDR3 DNA sequence: TGTGCCAGTAGTGCAGAAGACAACTCTGGAAACACCATATATTTT. Its protein is CASSAEDNSGNTIYF.

This clone was observed a few times. J is TRBJ1-6 and V is TRBV28; 7 bases map to TRBD1. Germline trimming cut 2 bases from V and 0 bases from J; bases unmatched to any gene: 10. Per the germline V gene, CDR1 is MDHEN and CDR2 is SYDVKM. The CDR3 is 19 residues long. CDR3 sequence reads: CASSLSPSQGGSYNSPLHF. The CDR3 DNA reads as TGTGCCAGCAGTTTAAGCCCCTCTCAGGGGGGCTCCTATAATTCACCCCTCCACTTT.

The chain has TRBV7-6 and TRBJ1-3; 8 bases line up with TRBD1. The CDR3 loop spans 18 amino acids. Germline V CDR1 and CDR2: SGHVS, FNYEAQ. The V segment lost 2 bases and the J segment 4 bases; nucleotides outside the gene matches: 13. In nucleotides, the CDR3 is TGTGCCAGCAGCTTAAGTTTCGGGCAGGGGGCTTCGGGAAACACCATATATTTT. It codes for CASSLSFGQGASGNTIYF.

This clone occurred once. V and J are TRBV7-9 and TRBJ2-3, with a tentative D call TRBD1 (5 bases). CDR1 is SEHNR and CDR2 is FQNEAQ in the germline V gene (reference sequence). V gave up 3 bases and J gave up 5 bases, with 6 bases separating them. This CDR3 comprises 12 residues. In nucleotides, the CDR3 is TGTGCCAGCAGCTTCACAGGAGATACGCAGTATTTT. It specifies CASSFTGDTQYF. The full variable domain, its missing parts supplied by reference TRBV7-9 and TRBJ2-3, is DTGVSQNPRHKITKRGQNVTFRCDPISEHNRLYWYRQTLGQGPEFLTYFQNEAQLEKSRLLSDRFSAERPKGSFSTLEIQRTEQGDSAMYLCASSFTGDTQYFGPGTRLTVL.

This clone has a single count. The chain is built from TRBV18 and TRBJ2-7; D may be TRBD2 (5 bases). With 1 base removed from V and 3 bases from J, the gap between germline ends came to 22 bases. The CDR3 spans 18 residues. Germline-derived CDR1 and CDR2 are KGHSH and LQKENI. The CDR3 here is CASSPQSQDRTHGYEQYF. CDR3 nucleotides: TGTGCCAGCTCACCACAGTCCCAGGATAGGACTCACGGCTACGAGCAGTACTTC.

The rearrangement links TRBV7-2 to TRBJ2-1, with 9 bases matching TRBD1. Germline trimming cut 2 bases from V and 0 bases from J; bases unmatched to any gene: 5. CDR1 is SGHTA, CDR2 FQGNSA, per germline. This CDR3 region has 17 residues. CDR3 sequence (DNA): TGTGCCAGCAGCTTACGACAGGGGGGTAGCTCCTACAATGAGCAGTTCTTC. Translation: CASSLRQGGSSYNEQFF.

The J gene is TRBJ1-2, the V gene TRBV19, with TRBD1 matching over 7 bases. The junction had 10 bases not matched to a gene; V was cut back by 7 bases and J by 2 bases. Per the germline V gene, CDR1 is LNHDA and CDR2 is SQIVND (reference sequence). The CDR3 consists of 15 residues. The CDR3 protein is CASTSGTASNYGYTF. CDR3 DNA sequence: TGTGCCAGTACATCCGGGACAGCTTCCAACTATGGCTACACCTTC.

The V gene is TRBV6-2 or TRBV6-3, the J gene TRBJ1-1; 8 nucleotides line up with TRBD1. From germline, CDR1 is MNHEY and CDR2 SVGEGT. J lost 2 bases, V lost 5 bases, and 4 bases had no gene match. The CDR3 contains 14 residues. CDR3 region: CASSDDRGNTEAFF. The CDR3 DNA reads TGTGCCAGCAGTGACGACAGGGGCAACACTGAAGCTTTCTTT.

The chain links TRBV6-2 or TRBV6-3 to TRBJ2-6; 8 nucleotides match TRBD1. Germline V lookup: CDR1 MNHEY, CDR2 SVGEGT. The CDR3 covers 18 residues. The J segment lost 2 bases and the V segment lost 5 bases, leaving 11 bases of the junction unmatched. The CDR3, as DNA: TGTGCCAGCAGTCCCCGAGGACAGGGATCCGCTGGGGCCAACGTCCTGACTTTC. Translation: CASSPRGQGSAGANVLTF.

This clone was recorded once. The genes are TRBV3-1 (or the pseudogene TRBV3-2) and TRBJ1-6, with D unclear. The CDR3 spans 13 residues. V was shortened by 1 base and J by 9 bases, with 7 bases between the two germline ends. Germline V gene sequence: CDR1 LGHDT, CDR2 YNNKEL (reference sequence). CDR3 region: CASSQVPSSPLHF. CDR3 nucleotides: TGTGCCAGCAGCCAAGTCCCGAGTTCACCCCTCCACTTT.

This clone was recorded once. The chain is built from TRBV15 and TRBJ2-1, with D hard to call. V shed 7 bases and J shed 6 bases, with 10 bases lying between them. The V gene's germline CDR1 is LNHNV and CDR2 YYDKDF (reference sequence). The CDR3 spans 12 residues. The CDR3 DNA reads TGTGCCACCAACAACGTTTTCAATGAGCAGTTCTTC. Translating it yields CATNNVFNEQFF. Together with reference TRBV15 and TRBJ2-1, the CDR3 gives the full variable domain: DAMVIQNPRYQVTQFGKPVTLSCSQTLNHNVMYWYQQKSSQAPKLLFHYYDKDFNNEADTPDNFQSRRPNTSFCFLDIRSPGLGDTAMYLCATNNVFNEQFFGPGTRLTVL.